This T cell receptor (beta chain) was documented in a study of cytomegalovirus exposure and HLA in healthy donors. Amplification used 60 Vbeta primers and 13 Jbeta primers. Sequencing was performed with immunoSEQ multiplex PCR; in TCRdb, only in-frame clones are kept and a portion is missing. The data hold some 150,000 clones, with 80% to 90% observed a single time. On this clone: The antigen is not known.

Broader study findings: An analysis was carried out later, and it reportedly showed fewer N-insertions in an Asian-associated ancestry cluster than the approximately 610-donor mean. A later analysis showed HLA-associated TCR beta chains outstripping equally common others in clonal expansion. According to an earlier analysis, most TCR beta V segments yielded productive rearrangements about 87% or about 30% of the time.

V was clipped by 4 bases and J by 4 bases; unmatched bases: 10. The germline V gene has CDR1 ENHRY and CDR2 SYGVKD. The CDR3 has 18 residues. This chain uses TRBV10-3 with TRBJ2-6, with TRBD1 matching 10 bases. Sequencing was carried out using PBMCs. This receptor was identified in a man aged 50 or older in good health and CMV-seropositive. CDR3 bases: TGTGCCATCAGTGGTAGGACAGGGGGGCTAGCGGGGGCCAACGTCCTGACTTTC. Protein sequence: CAISGRTGGLAGANVLTF.